These T cell receptor beta chains were read from a single sample in a study of blood T cells in healthy people across ages. Using its own MiXCR run on the 5' RACE reads, TCRdb lists one record per CDR3 protein. Of around 790,000 distinct CDR3 sequences listed, under 55% are singletons. The material sequenced was blood. All receptors derive from a man in his fifties or sixties in good health. Both conserved end residues are part of each CDR3. D genes are given only for firm matches. Clone sizes are given selectively: once, few, many, or a class where the clone is expanded.

D gene	V gene	J gene	clone size	CDR3 protein	CDR3 DNA
TRBD1	TRBV6-6	TRBJ2-1	few	CASSGLSGQGYNEQFF	TGTGCCAGCAGCGGTCTTTCGGGACAGGGATACAATGAGCAGTTCTTC
NA	TRBV5-1	TRBJ1-1	NA	CASSSRQKTNTEAFF	TGCGCCAGCAGCTCCCGACAGAAAACGAACACTGAAGCTTTCTTT
NA	TRBV18	TRBJ1-1	few	CASSPGLVTEAFF	TGTGCCAGCTCACCGGGGTTAGTCACTGAAGCTTTCTTT
NA	TRBV7-9	TRBJ2-3	once	CASSKDQGSADTQYF	TGTGCCAGCAGCAAAGATCAGGGCTCGGCAGATACGCAGTATTTT
NA	TRBV6-2/TRBV6-3	TRBJ1-1	NA	CASSNWGRGEAFF	TGTGCCAGCAGCAATTGGGGGAGGGGTGAAGCTTTCTTT
NA	TRBV3-1	TRBJ2-2	few	CASRPNRGGNTGELFF	TGTGCCAGCAGACCCAACAGGGGAGGGAACACCGGGGAGCTGTTTTTT
NA	TRBV18	TRBJ2-4	few	CASSPPQGNIQYF	TGTGCCAGCTCACCACCCCAGGGTAACATTCAGTACTTC
NA	TRBV2	TRBJ1-1	NA	CASSPEFEAFF	TGTGCCAGCAGTCCCGAGTTTGAAGCTTTCTTT
NA	TRBV12-5	TRBJ2-7	few	CASGSTGLSYEQYF	TGTGCTAGTGGTTCTACAGGCCTCTCCTACGAGCAGTACTTC
NA	TRBV20-1	TRBJ1-4	NA	CSARADSEKLFF	TGCAGTGCTAGAGCGGACAGTGAAAAACTGTTTTTT
TRBD2	TRBV12-3/TRBV12-4	TRBJ2-1	few	CASSPQPGLAAYNEQFF	TGTGCCAGCAGTCCCCAACCGGGACTAGCGGCCTACAATGAGCAGTTCTTC
NA	TRBV20-1	TRBJ2-2	NA	CSARARGVTGELFF	TGCAGTGCAAGAGCGAGGGGAGTCACCGGGGAGCTGTTTTTT
TRBD2	TRBV28	TRBJ2-5	NA	CASSSLAGEETQYF	TGTGCCAGCAGTTCTCTAGCGGGGGAAGAGACCCAGTACTTC
TRBD1	TRBV7-3	TRBJ2-1	NA	CASSSRQGSYNEQFF	TGTGCCAGCAGCTCCCGACAGGGGTCCTACAATGAGCAGTTCTTC
TRBD1	TRBV20-1	TRBJ1-1	NA	CSAHQRTGNTEAFF	TGCAGTGCTCACCAGAGGACAGGGAACACTGAAGCTTTCTTT
TRBD2	TRBV20-1	TRBJ2-1	few	CSAGAGGRSYNEQFF	TGCAGTGCCGGAGCGGGGGGGCGGTCCTACAATGAGCAGTTCTTC
NA	TRBV7-2	TRBJ1-1	NA	CASSLNRGLNTEAFF	TGTGCCAGCAGCTTAAATCGGGGCTTGAACACTGAAGCTTTCTTT
NA	TRBV27	TRBJ2-3	NA	CASRPPGAFTDTQYF	TGTGCCAGCAGGCCTCCCGGGGCCTTCACAGATACGCAGTATTTT
NA	TRBV20-1	TRBJ2-3	NA	CSVQPALSLTDTQYF	TGCAGTGTTCAGCCGGCCCTCTCCCTCACAGATACGCAGTATTTT